The sequence of this T cell receptor (beta chain) was determined in a study of shared clonotypes between healthy human individuals. The CDR3 length is 16 residues. Trimming took 3 bases from V and 5 from J; bases not matched to a gene: 10. Germline V CDR1 and CDR2: KGHSH, LQKENI. The study's findings and limits: Read depth was anticipated to influence clonotype sharing among donors.

Every donor, a Caucasian adult, lived in Nashville, Tennessee. Clones were read by immunoSEQ multiplex PCR, and TCRdb kept only the in-frame ones, dropping some. Altogether over a million clones are present, 95% to 97% being singletons, with the ten largest covering approximately 1.1%. With respect to this clone: As yet, its antigen is unknown.

The chain carries TRBV18 and TRBJ2-7; the match to TRBD2 covers 10 bases. This clonotype was sampled from a man aged 30-40 years in good health. Sequencing was performed on naive CD4+ T cells sorted from blood. Subset given: CD45RA+ positively selected. The CDR3 region is CASSPRLAGATDEQYF. The CDR3 region has the DNA TGTGCCAGCTCACCGCGCCTAGCGGGAGCAACCGACGAGCAGTACTTC.